These 18 T cell receptor beta chains were sequenced from one sample in a study of blood T cell repertoires in COVID-19. Repertoires were generated with immunoSEQ multiplex PCR, while TCRdb's copy carries only in-frame clones and drops some. The table has under 300,000 clones, around four fifths seen once. Sequenced material: peripheral blood. These receptors all come from a woman aged 45-59 years who had recovered from COVID-19.

Worth noting for this clone: Additional DNA sequences in this sample encode the identical CDR3. This chain joins TRBV5-6 and TRBJ2-7; D is possibly TRBD1 (5 bases). Germline CDR1 is SGHDT and CDR2 is YYEEEE. Trimming left V 0 bases short and J 0 bases short, with 10 bases between. The CDR3 is 15 residues long. For the CDR3, the DNA is TGTGCCAGCAGCTTGGGGGGCGCCTCCTCCTACGAGCAGTACTTC. This gives the protein CASSLGGASSYEQYF.

The chain links TRBV6-4 to TRBJ2-2; D is uncertain. The CDR3 consists of 12 residues. Germline values: CDR1 MRHNA, CDR2 SNTAGT. Trimming took off 6 bases at V and 6 bases at J, with 8 bases between the two ends. The CDR3, as DNA: TGTGCCAGCAGCCCGGAGCCCGGGGAGCTGTTTTTT. Its protein is CASSPEPGELFF.

The V gene is TRBV30, the J gene TRBJ2-2; TRBD2 matches at 8 bases. The CDR3 loop spans 15 amino acids. V shed 2 bases and J 6 bases; nucleotides not matched to a gene: 8. Germline-derived CDR1 and CDR2 are GTSNPN and SVGIG (reference sequence). The CDR3 nucleotides read TGTGCCTGGAGTAACGGGAGGGCCACCGCCGGGGAGCTGTTTTTT. Protein product: CAWSNGRATAGELFF.

The chain employs TRBV7-3 and TRBJ1-6; D is perhaps TRBD1 (6 bases). This CDR3 region has 13 residues. Germline loops: CDR1 SGHTA, CDR2 FQGTGA. Trimming took 5 bases from V and 8 from J, leaving 10 bases between them. The CDR3 spells CASSRDNDSPLHF. In DNA, the CDR3 is TGTGCCAGCAGCCGGGACAACGATTCACCCCTCCACTTT. The full variable domain, completed using reference TRBV7-3 and TRBJ1-6, is GAGVSQTPSNKVTEKGKYVELRCDPISGHTALYWYRQSLGQGPEFLIYFQGTGAADDSGLPNDRFFAVRPEGSVSTLKIQRTERGDSAVYLCASSRDNDSPLHFGNGTRLTVT.

The chain links TRBV4-3 to TRBJ2-2; perhaps TRBD2 as D (6 bases). The CDR3 has 18 residues. CDR1 and CDR2 from the germline V gene are LGHNA and YSLEER. Trimming stripped 3 bases from V and 8 bases from J, with 25 bases between. CDR3 sequence (DNA): TGCGCCAGCAGCCAGAAGAGGGCCGGGGGTCTCATAGGGGGGGAGCTGTTTTTT. Translation: CASSQKRAGGLIGGELFF.

V gene TRBV9 combines with J gene TRBJ1-2, with no clear D. Trimming took off 0 bases at V and 3 bases at J, with 9 bases between the two ends. The CDR3 runs to 14 residues. The V gene's germline CDR1 is SGDLS and CDR2 YYNGEE. CDR3 nucleotides: TGTGCCAGCAGCGTAGGAGGCAGCTACTATGGCTACACCTTC. Protein sequence: CASSVGGSYYGYTF.

The chain employs TRBV29-1 and TRBJ1-1, with 7 bases fitting TRBD1. Germline CDR1 and CDR2: SQVTM and ANQGSEA. The CDR3 has 14 residues. V trimming: 4 bases; J trimming: 1 base; junction bases outside the gene matches: 6. CDR3: CSVVRQGGNTEAFF. The CDR3 coding sequence is TGCAGCGTTGTTAGACAGGGTGGGAACACTGAAGCTTTCTTT.

A single count supports this clone. The chain uses TRBV9 and TRBJ2-7; 11 nucleotides align to TRBD2. With V trimmed by 3 bases and J by 1 base, 3 bases remained unmatched. The CDR3 loop spans 15 amino acids. The V gene's germline CDR1 is SGDLS and CDR2 YYNGEE. CDR3 DNA sequence: TGTGCCAGCAGCGAGGGACTAGCGGATTCCTACGAGCAGTACTTC. This codes for CASSEGLADSYEQYF.

The chain has TRBV30 and TRBJ2-3; 7 bases are shared with TRBD1. V was clipped by 8 bases and J by 5 bases; unmatched bases: 7. The CDR3 length is 12 residues. The V gene's germline CDR1 is GTSNPN and CDR2 SVGIG (reference sequence). CDR3 region: CARDSRGDTQYF. CDR3 DNA: TGTGCCCGGGACAGCCGGGGAGATACGCAGTATTTT.

The chain combines TRBV12-3 or TRBV12-4 with TRBJ1-1, with 7 bases fitting TRBD1. Trimming took 8 bases from V and 4 from J; bases not matched to a gene: 7. The CDR3 extends over 13 amino acids. CDR3 bases: TGTGCCAGCTTATGGGCAGGGGGCACTGAAGCTTTCTTT. It encodes CASLWAGGTEAFF.

This rearrangement joins TRBV3-1 (or the pseudogene TRBV3-2) to TRBJ1-6, with D tentatively TRBD1 (5 bases). The V gene lost 9 bases and the J gene lost 10 bases, with 16 bases spanning the gap. Germline V gives CDR1 LGHDT, CDR2 YNNKEL (reference sequence). The CDR3 sequence is 13 residues long. The CDR3 DNA reads TGTGCCAGTCTAGGACATTTGGGCTCACCCCTCCACTTT. Protein product: CASLGHLGSPLHF.

The chain has TRBV13 and TRBJ2-7, with D tentatively TRBD2 (6 bases). The germline V gene encodes CDR1 PRHDT and CDR2 FYEKMQ (reference sequence). CDR3 length: 14 amino acids. V was pared by 5 bases and J by 0 bases, with 11 bases between. CDR3 coding DNA: TGTGCCAGCAGCCAACGGGGGATCTCCTACGAGCAGTACTTC. Protein sequence: CASSQRGISYEQYF.

This clone was found a few times. The chain joins TRBV14 to TRBJ2-7; 7 bases align to TRBD2. Germline CDR1 reads SGHDN; CDR2 reads FVKESK. V dropped 1 base and J dropped 1; count of bases not matched to a gene: 10. The CDR3 covers 17 residues. CDR3 sequence (DNA): TGTGCCAGCAGCCAAGTAGGGAGGGAGACACCTTCCTACGAGCAGTACTTC. Encoded protein: CASSQVGRETPSYEQYF.

The chain uses TRBV2 and TRBJ2-5; D remains unclear. CDR3 length: 11 amino acids. Per the germline V gene, CDR1 is SNHLY and CDR2 is FYNNEI. The germline V and J ends were trimmed by 6 bases and 4 bases, with 6 bases remaining between them. The CDR3 protein is CASRVGETQYF. As DNA, the CDR3 is TGTGCCAGCAGGGTCGGAGAGACCCAGTACTTC.

Points on this clone: In the same sample, other DNA sequences code for this CDR3. The chain has TRBV5-1 and TRBJ1-1, with D unclear. CDR1 is SGHRS, CDR2 YFSETQ, per germline. The CDR3 extends over 14 amino acids. The ends were cut back, 0 bases at V and 2 bases at J, with 8 bases in the middle. The CDR3 bases are TGCGCCAGCAGCTTGGGGCAGGTTAACACTGAAGCTTTCTTT. Amino acid sequence: CASSLGQVNTEAFF. Looking up the rest from reference TRBV5-1 and TRBJ1-1 gives the full variable domain: KAGVTQTPRYLIKTRGQQVTLSCSPISGHRSVSWYQQTPGQGLQFLFEYFSETQRNKGNFPGRFSGRQFSNSRSEMNVSTLELGDSALYLCASSLGQVNTEAFFGQGTRLTVV.

CDR3 sequence reads: CASSLYGGGLAGRHYEQYF. Written as DNA, the CDR3 is TGTGCCAGCAGTTTATACGGGGGGGGACTAGCGGGACGTCACTACGAGCAGTACTTC. V is TRBV28 and J is TRBJ2-7; 13 bases agree with TRBD2. V trimming: 1 base; J trimming: 3 bases; junction bases outside the gene matches: 12. The CDR3 spans 19 residues. Per germline, CDR1 MDHEN and CDR2 SYDVKM.

The CDR3 protein is CASTVAGRNTEAFF. The CDR3 coding sequence is TGTGCCAGCACCGTCGCGGGGAGGAACACTGAAGCTTTCTTT. This chain uses TRBV28 with TRBJ1-1, with no clear D. Germline V gene data show CDR1 as MDHEN and CDR2 as SYDVKM. The CDR3 sequence is 14 residues long. Deletions cut 7 bases from V and 1 base from J, with 13 bases between.

CDR3 sequence: CASSWGTGTLGGYTF. In DNA form, the CDR3 reads TGTGCCAGCAGCTGGGGGACAGGGACCTTGGGAGGCTACACCTTC. The chain joins TRBV5-4 to TRBJ1-2; 9 bases are a match to TRBD1. Germline-derived CDR1 and CDR2 are SGHNT and YYREEE (reference sequence). V gave up 3 bases and J gave up 8 bases; unmatched junction bases: 11. The CDR3 contains 15 residues.